This T cell receptor beta chain was profiled in a study of OX40 agonist ivuxolimab in advanced cancers. This clone was seen more than once but under ten times. What it binds is not known. V shed 0 bases and J 4 bases; nucleotides not matched to a gene: 6. Germline V gene lookup returns CDR1 LGHNA and CDR2 YSLEER. CDR3 length equals 17 residues. The protocol was immunoSEQ multiplex PCR, while the TCRdb copy is restricted to in-frame clones and leaves out a portion. The sample has over 35,000 clones, over 75% seen once. The study's findings and limits: There were, on average, more expanded clones in CD8+ T cells than in CD4+. Expansion of clones was among the lowest in partial responders at 0.1-3.0 mg/kg.

This sequence was found in an adult with an advanced solid tumor such as melanoma, head and neck, liver or kidney cancer. The starting material was CD4+ or CD8+ T cells sorted from blood, obtained in a trial of the OX40 agonist ivuxolimab. The rearrangement joins TRBV4-3 to TRBJ2-3; 11 positions agree with TRBD2. CDR3 residues: CASSQDIAGGPSDTQYF. CDR3 nucleotides: TGCGCCAGCAGCCAAGATATAGCGGGAGGGCCGTCAGATACGCAGTATTTT.